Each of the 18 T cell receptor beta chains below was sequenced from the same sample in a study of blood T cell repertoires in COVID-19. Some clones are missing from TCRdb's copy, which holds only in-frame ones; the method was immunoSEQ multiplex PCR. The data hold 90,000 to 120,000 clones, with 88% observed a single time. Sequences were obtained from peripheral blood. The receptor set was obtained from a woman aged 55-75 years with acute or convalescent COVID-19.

Here the CDR3 DNA reads TGTGCCAGCACCTTGAAAAGGGGTTATGGTCCGGCGGATTCACCCCTCCACTTT. The encoded protein is CASTLKRGYGPADSPLHF. The chain uses TRBV28 and TRBJ1-6; a weak D match, TRBD1 (5 bases). The germline V gene has CDR1 MDHEN and CDR2 SYDVKM. V gave up 7 bases and J gave up 8 bases, with 27 bases separating them. The CDR3 is 18 residues long.

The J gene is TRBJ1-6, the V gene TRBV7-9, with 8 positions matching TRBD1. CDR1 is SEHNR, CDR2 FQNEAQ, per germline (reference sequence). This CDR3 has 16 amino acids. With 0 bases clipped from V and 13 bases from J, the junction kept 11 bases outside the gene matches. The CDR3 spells CASSLAGTDRAAPLHF. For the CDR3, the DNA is TGTGCCAGCAGCTTAGCGGGTACGGACAGGGCCGCCCCCCTCCACTTT.

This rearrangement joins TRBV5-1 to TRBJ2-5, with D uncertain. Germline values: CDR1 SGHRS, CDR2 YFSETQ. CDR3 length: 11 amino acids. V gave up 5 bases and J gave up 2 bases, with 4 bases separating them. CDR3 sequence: CASSQQETQYF. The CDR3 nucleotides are TGCGCCAGCAGTCAACAAGAGACCCAGTACTTC. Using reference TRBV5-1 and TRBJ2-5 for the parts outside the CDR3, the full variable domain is KAGVTQTPRYLIKTRGQQVTLSCSPISGHRSVSWYQQTPGQGLQFLFEYFSETQRNKGNFPGRFSGRQFSNSRSEMNVSTLELGDSALYLCASSQQETQYFGPGTRLLVL.

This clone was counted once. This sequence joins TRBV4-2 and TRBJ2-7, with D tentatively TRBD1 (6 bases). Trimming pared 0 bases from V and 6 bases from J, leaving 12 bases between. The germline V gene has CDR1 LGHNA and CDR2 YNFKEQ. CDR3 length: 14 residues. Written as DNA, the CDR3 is TGTGCCAGCAGCCAAGAGGACAGTTGGCGCGAGCAGTACTTC. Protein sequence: CASSQEDSWREQYF.

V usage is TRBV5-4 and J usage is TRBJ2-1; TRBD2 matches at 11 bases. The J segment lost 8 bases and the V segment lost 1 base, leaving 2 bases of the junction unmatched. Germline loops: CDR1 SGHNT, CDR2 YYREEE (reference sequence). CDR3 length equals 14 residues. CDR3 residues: CASSLTSGSDEQFF. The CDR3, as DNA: TGTGCCAGCAGCTTGACTAGCGGGAGCGATGAGCAGTTCTTC.

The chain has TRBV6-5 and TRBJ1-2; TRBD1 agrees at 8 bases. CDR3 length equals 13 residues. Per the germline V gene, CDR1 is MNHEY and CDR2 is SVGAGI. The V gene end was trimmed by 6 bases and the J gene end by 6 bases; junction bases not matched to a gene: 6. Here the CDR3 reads CASRDRGRDGYTF. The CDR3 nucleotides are TGTGCCAGCAGAGACAGGGGCCGGGATGGCTACACCTTC.

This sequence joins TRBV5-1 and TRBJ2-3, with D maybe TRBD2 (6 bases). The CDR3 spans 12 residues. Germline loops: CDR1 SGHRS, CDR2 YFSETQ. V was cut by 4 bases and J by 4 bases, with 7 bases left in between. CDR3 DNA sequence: TGCGCCAGCAGCCCGGGGGCAGATACGCAGTATTTT. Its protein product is CASSPGADTQYF.

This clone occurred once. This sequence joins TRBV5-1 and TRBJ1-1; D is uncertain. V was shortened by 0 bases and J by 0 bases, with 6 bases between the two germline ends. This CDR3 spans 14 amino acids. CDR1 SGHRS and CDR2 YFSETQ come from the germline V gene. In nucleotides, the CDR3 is TGCGCCAGCAGCTTGGAGCCGGTGAACACTGAAGCTTTCTTT. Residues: CASSLEPVNTEAFF.

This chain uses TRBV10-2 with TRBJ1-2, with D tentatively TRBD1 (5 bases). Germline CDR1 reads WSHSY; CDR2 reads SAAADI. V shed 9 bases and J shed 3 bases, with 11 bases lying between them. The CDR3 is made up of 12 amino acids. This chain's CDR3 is CASREGDYGYTF. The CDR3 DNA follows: TGCGCCAGTAGAGAAGGGGACTATGGCTACACCTTC.

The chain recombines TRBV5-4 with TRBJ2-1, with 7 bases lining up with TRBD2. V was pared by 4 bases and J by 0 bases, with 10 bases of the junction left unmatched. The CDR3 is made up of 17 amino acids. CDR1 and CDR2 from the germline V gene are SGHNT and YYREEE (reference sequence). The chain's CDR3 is CASSRSSGTTSYNEQFF. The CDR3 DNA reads TGTGCCAGCAGCCGCTCGAGCGGGACCACCTCCTACAATGAGCAGTTCTTC.

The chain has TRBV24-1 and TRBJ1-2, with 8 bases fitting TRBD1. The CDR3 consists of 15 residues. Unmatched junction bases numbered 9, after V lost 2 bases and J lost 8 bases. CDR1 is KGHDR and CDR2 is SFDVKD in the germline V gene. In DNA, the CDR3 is TGTGCCACCAGTGATTCCCAGGGGGCGTCGAGCGGCTACACCTTC. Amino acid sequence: CATSDSQGASSGYTF.

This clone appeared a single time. The chain's CDR3 is CASRTGQSSYNSPLHF. The DNA of the CDR3 is TGCGCCAGCAGAACGGGACAGAGCTCCTATAATTCACCCCTCCACTTT. The V gene is TRBV4-1, the J gene TRBJ1-6; 7 positions agree with TRBD1. Germline loops: CDR1 MGHRA, CDR2 YSYEKL. J was trimmed by 0 bases and V by 6 bases; bases with no gene match: 5. The CDR3 spans 16 residues.

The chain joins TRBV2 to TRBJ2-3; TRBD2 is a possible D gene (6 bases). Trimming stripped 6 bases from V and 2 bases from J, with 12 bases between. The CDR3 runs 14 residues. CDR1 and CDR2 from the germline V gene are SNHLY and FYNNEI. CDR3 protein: CASRGDSHTDTQYF. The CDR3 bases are TGTGCCAGCAGAGGGGACTCTCACACAGATACGCAGTATTTT.

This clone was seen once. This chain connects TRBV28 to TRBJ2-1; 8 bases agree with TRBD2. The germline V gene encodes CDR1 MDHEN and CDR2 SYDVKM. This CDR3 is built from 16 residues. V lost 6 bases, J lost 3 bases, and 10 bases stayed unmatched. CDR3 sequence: CASRSGRMVRYNEQFF. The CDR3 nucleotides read TGTGCCAGCAGGAGCGGGAGAATGGTGCGCTACAATGAGCAGTTCTTC.

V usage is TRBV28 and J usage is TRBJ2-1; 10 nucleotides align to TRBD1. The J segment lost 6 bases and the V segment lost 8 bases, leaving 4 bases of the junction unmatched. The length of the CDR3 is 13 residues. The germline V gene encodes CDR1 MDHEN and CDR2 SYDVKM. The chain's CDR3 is CASRQGAANEQFF. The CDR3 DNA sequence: TGTGCCAGCCGACAGGGGGCCGCCAATGAGCAGTTCTTC.

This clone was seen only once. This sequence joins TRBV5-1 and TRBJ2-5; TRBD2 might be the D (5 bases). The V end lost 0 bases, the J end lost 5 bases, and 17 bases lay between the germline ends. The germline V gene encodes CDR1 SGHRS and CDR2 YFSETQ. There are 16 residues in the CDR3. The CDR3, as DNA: TGCGCCAGCAGCTTGGGCGGTACTAGGCGGAGGGAGACCCAGTACTTC. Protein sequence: CASSLGGTRRRETQYF.

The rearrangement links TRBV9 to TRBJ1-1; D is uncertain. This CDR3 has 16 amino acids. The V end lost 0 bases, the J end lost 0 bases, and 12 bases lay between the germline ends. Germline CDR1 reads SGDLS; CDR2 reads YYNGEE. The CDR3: CASSVGAGRVNTEAFF. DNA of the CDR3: TGTGCCAGCAGCGTAGGAGCGGGTAGGGTGAACACTGAAGCTTTCTTT.

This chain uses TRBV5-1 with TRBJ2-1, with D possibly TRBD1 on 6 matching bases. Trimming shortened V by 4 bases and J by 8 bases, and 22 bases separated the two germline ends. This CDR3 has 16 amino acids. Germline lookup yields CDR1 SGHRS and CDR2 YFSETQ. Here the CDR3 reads CASSPPRGSLWDEQFF. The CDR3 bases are TGCGCCAGCAGCCCCCCGAGGGGGAGCCTCTGGGATGAGCAGTTCTTC.